Each of the 17 T cell receptor beta chains below was sequenced from the same sample in a study of T cells in Graves' hyperthyroidism and ophthalmopathy. RNA transcripts provided the source from which TCR beta CDR3 regions were amplified. First-round RT-PCR targeting the TCR CDR3 was performed with the HTBI primer set. Using its own MiXCR run on the multiplex PCR reads, TCRdb lists one record per CDR3 protein. The sample carries 490,000 or so distinct CDR3 sequences, under 25% recorded once. Sequenced: blood. The receptors derive from a woman between 65 and 79 years old with Graves' ophthalmopathy.

This clonotype has only one observation. The V gene is TRBV20-1, the J gene TRBJ2-1; 11 nucleotides match TRBD2. This CDR3 region has 14 residues. The germline V gene encodes CDR1 DFQATT and CDR2 SNEGSKA (reference sequence). Here the CDR3 reads CTIPRTSGYNEQFF. As DNA, the CDR3 is TGCACCATCCCGCGGACTAGCGGGTACAATGAGCAGTTCTTC.

There are a few counts of this clonotype. V is TRBV19 and J is TRBJ2-5; unclear D gene. The V end was cut by 4 bases, the J end by 5 bases, with 20 bases between. The CDR3 has 16 amino acids. Germline values: CDR1 LNHDA, CDR2 SQIVND (reference sequence). CDR3 in amino acids: CASSKGIAGARETQYF. The CDR3 nucleotides read TGTGCCAGTAGTAAAGGGATAGCAGGAGCCAGGGAGACCCAGTACTTC.

On this clonotype itself: Mismatch with germline at one junction end may stem from a read error. The chain employs TRBV29-1 and TRBJ2-7, with a possible D match to TRBD2 (5 bases). The CDR3 totals 12 residues. Germline CDR1 and CDR2: SQVTM and ANQGSEA. CDR3 nucleotide sequence: TGCAGCGTCGAGGGCGGGTCCTACGAGCGGTACTTC. Protein product: CSVEGGSYERYF.

This clonotype was picked up many times. This chain connects TRBV27 to TRBJ2-1; TRBD2 is a possible D gene (6 bases). V lost 3 bases, J lost 0 bases, and 12 bases lay in between. Per the germline V gene, CDR1 is MNHEY and CDR2 is SMNVEV (reference sequence). The CDR3 consists of 16 residues. CDR3 amino acids: CASSLEGWGSYNEQFF. In nucleotides, the CDR3 is TGTGCCAGCAGTTTGGAGGGGTGGGGCTCCTACAATGAGCAGTTCTTC.

This clonotype was observed a handful of times. This rearrangement joins TRBV24-1 to TRBJ2-2, with 9 bases aligning to TRBD1. This CDR3 contains 16 residues. Germline CDR1 and CDR2: KGHDR and SFDVKD. After removal of 3 bases from V and 6 bases from J, the junction contained 7 bases not matched to a gene. The CDR3 DNA reads TGTGCCACCAGTGATCCGGGACAGGGTGTCGCCGGGGAGCTGTTTTTT. It yields the protein CATSDPGQGVAGELFF.

The chain combines TRBV30 with TRBJ1-2; possibly TRBD1 for D (5 bases). The ends were cut back, 3 bases at V and 7 bases at J, with 18 bases in the middle. Per the germline V gene, CDR1 is GTSNPN and CDR2 is SVGIG (reference sequence). This CDR3 has 14 residues. The CDR3 region has the DNA TGTGCCTGGAGGGGGGGGACCTACCCGAGTGGCTACACCTTC. Its protein product is CAWRGGTYPSGYTF. The variable domain in full, with the rest retrieved from reference TRBV30 and TRBJ1-2, is SQTIHQWPATLVQPVGSPLSLECTVEGTSNPNLYWYRQAAGRGLQLLFYSVGIGQISSEVPQNLSASRPQDRQFILSSKKLLLSDSGFYLCAWRGGTYPSGYTFGSGTRLTVV.

This clonotype was detected only a few times. This chain uses TRBV2 with TRBJ2-3; a weak D match, TRBD2 (6 bases). CDR3 length: 13 residues. Germline V gives CDR1 SNHLY, CDR2 FYNNEI. Between the trimmed V and J ends, which lost 4 bases and 1 base, there was a span of 6 bases. CDR3 sequence reads: CASSASGTDTQYF. The CDR3 nucleotides are TGTGCCAGCAGTGCTAGCGGCACAGATACGCAGTATTTT.

This clonotype showed up just a few times. The CDR3 sequence: CASSESTGPLASASDTQYF. CDR3 sequence (DNA): TGCGCCAGCAGTGAGTCGACGGGGCCTTTGGCTAGCGCCTCAGATACGCAGTATTTT. This chain connects TRBV10-1 to TRBJ2-3; a weak D match, TRBD2 (6 bases). V dropped 0 bases and J dropped 4 bases, with 23 bases sitting between them. This CDR3 has 19 residues. Germline V lookup: CDR1 WNHNN, CDR2 SYGVQD (reference sequence).

This clonotype has only a few counts. The chain links TRBV7-3 to TRBJ2-1, with 8 bases matching TRBD1. The CDR3 sequence is 13 residues long. Germline loops: CDR1 SGHTA, CDR2 FQGTGA. V dropped 5 bases and J dropped 6; count of bases not matched to a gene: 3. CDR3 in amino acids: CASSRTGSNEQFF. The CDR3 DNA sequence: TGTGCCAGCAGCCGGACAGGGTCCAATGAGCAGTTCTTC. Drawing the rest from reference TRBV7-3 and TRBJ2-1, the complete variable domain is GAGVSQTPSNKVTEKGKYVELRCDPISGHTALYWYRQSLGQGPEFLIYFQGTGAADDSGLPNDRFFAVRPEGSVSTLKIQRTERGDSAVYLCASSRTGSNEQFFGPGTRLTVL.

Only a few counts were recorded for this clonotype. The CDR3 loop reads CAISADRGVQPQHF. The CDR3 DNA sequence: TGTGCCATCAGTGCAGACAGGGGAGTCCAGCCCCAGCATTTT. This sequence joins TRBV10-3 and TRBJ1-5, with 8 positions matching TRBD1. Germline V lookup: CDR1 ENHRY, CDR2 SYGVKD. The CDR3 totals 14 residues. V shed 4 bases, J shed 7 bases, and the junction held 6 bases outside the gene matches.

This clonotype was seen a few times. J is TRBJ2-7 and V is TRBV11-2, with no clear D. Trimming stripped 3 bases from V and 0 bases from J, with 12 bases between. Per germline, CDR1 SGHAT and CDR2 FQNNGV. The CDR3 has 15 amino acids. CDR3 residues: CASSLVQPSSYEQYF. Here the CDR3 DNA reads TGTGCCAGCAGCTTGGTTCAACCGAGCTCCTACGAGCAGTACTTC.

This clonotype has more than one count but fewer than ten. The chain has TRBV3-1 and TRBJ2-7; D not certain. V lost 0 bases, J lost 0 bases, and 18 bases lay in between. CDR3 length: 18 amino acids. Germline V gives CDR1 LGHDT, CDR2 YNNKEL (reference sequence). The CDR3 is CASSQDLLKRGFSYEQYF. As DNA, the CDR3 is TGTGCCAGCAGCCAAGACCTCCTTAAGCGCGGCTTCTCCTACGAGCAGTACTTC.

This clonotype was counted ten times or more. The chain joins TRBV2 to TRBJ2-2, with D perhaps assigned TRBD1 or TRBD2 (5 bases each). In germline, CDR1 is SNHLY, CDR2 FYNNEI. This CDR3 comprises 13 residues. Trimming took off 8 bases at V and 4 bases at J, with 11 bases between the two ends. This CDR3 is CASGRDGTGELFF. The DNA of the CDR3 is TGTGCCAGCGGTAGGGACGGCACCGGGGAGCTGTTTTTT.

This clonotype was seen more than once but under ten times. This sequence joins TRBV5-6 and TRBJ2-2; D is undetermined. The CDR3 has 12 amino acids. V dropped 3 bases and J dropped 7 bases, with 7 bases sitting between them. Looked up from germline, CDR1 is SGHDT and CDR2 is YYEEEE. CDR3 in amino acids: CASSWALGELFF. In nucleotides, the CDR3 is TGTGCCAGCAGCTGGGCCCTCGGGGAGCTGTTTTTT. The whole variable domain, filled in from reference TRBV5-6 and TRBJ2-2, reads DAGVTQSPTHLIKTRGQQVTLRCSPKSGHDTVSWYQQALGQGPQFIFQYYEEEERQRGNFPDRFSGHQFPNYSSELNVNALLLGDSALYLCASSWALGELFFGEGSRLTVL.

This clonotype was detected many times. This rearrangement joins TRBV20-1 to TRBJ1-2, with 9 bases identical to TRBD1. The junction had 2 bases not matched to a gene; V was cut back by 5 bases and J by 4 bases. The CDR3 consists of 12 residues. Germline CDR1 and CDR2: DFQATT and SNEGSKA (reference sequence). The CDR3 spells CSAWTGAYGYTF. CDR3 nucleotide sequence: TGCAGTGCTTGGACAGGGGCCTATGGCTACACCTTC.

This clonotype was observed a handful of times. The chain links TRBV29-1 to TRBJ2-5; a possible D gene is TRBD1 (5 bases). This CDR3 comprises 13 residues. Germline CDR1 reads SQVTM; CDR2 reads ANQGSEA. V dropped 7 bases and J dropped 2 bases, with 14 bases sitting between them. The CDR3 region has the DNA TGCAGCGCCCCCGGTACAGGACAAGAGACCCAGTACTTC. It is translated as CSAPGTGQETQYF.

A few counts support this clonotype. The genes are TRBV11-2 and TRBJ2-2; 7 nucleotides agree with TRBD2. The CDR3 sequence is 15 residues long. Germline CDR1 and CDR2: SGHAT and FQNNGV. The J segment lost 0 bases and the V segment lost 3 bases, leaving 1 base of the junction unmatched. The CDR3 region has the DNA TGTGCCAGCAGCTTGGGACTATCGAACACCGGGGAGCTGTTTTTT. This gives the protein CASSLGLSNTGELFF. The variable domain in full, completed from reference TRBV11-2 and TRBJ2-2, reads EAGVAQSPRYKIIEKRQSVAFWCNPISGHATLYWYQQILGQGPKLLIQFQNNGVVDDSQLPKDRFSAERLKGVDSTLKIQPAKLEDSAVYLCASSLGLSNTGELFFGEGSRLTVL.